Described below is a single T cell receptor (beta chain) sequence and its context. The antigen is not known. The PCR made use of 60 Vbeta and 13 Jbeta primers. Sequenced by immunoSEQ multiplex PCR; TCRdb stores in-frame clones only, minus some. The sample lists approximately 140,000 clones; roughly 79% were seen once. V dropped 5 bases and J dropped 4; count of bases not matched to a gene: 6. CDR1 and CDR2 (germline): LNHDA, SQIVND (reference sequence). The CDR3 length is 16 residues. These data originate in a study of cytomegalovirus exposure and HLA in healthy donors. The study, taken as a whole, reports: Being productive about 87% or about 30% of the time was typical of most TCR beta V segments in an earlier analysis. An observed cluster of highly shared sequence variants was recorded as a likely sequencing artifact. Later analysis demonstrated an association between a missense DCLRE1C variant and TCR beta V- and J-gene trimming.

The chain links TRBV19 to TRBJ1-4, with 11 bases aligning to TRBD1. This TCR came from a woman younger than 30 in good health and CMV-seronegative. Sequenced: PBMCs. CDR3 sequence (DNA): TGTGCCAGTAGTTCGGGACAGGGGGAGATTAATGAAAAACTGTTTTTT. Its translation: CASSSGQGEINEKLFF. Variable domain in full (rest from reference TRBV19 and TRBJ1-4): DGGITQSPKYLFRKEGQNVTLSCEQNLNHDAMYWYRQDPGQGLRLIYYSQIVNDFQKGDIAEGYSVSREKKESFPLTVTSAQKNPTAFYLCASSSGQGEINEKLFFGSGTQLSVL.